This T cell receptor beta chain derives from a study of blood T cell repertoires in COVID-19. In the study overall: T cells, B-cell-depleted T cells, or PBMCs provided the cDNA or gDNA that served as material.

Methods used by the authors: Estimates of nucleated cell counts were drawn from the amplification of reference gene primers. TCRdb keeps only in-frame clones here, not all; method: immunoSEQ multiplex PCR. V, J and clone size derive from that table, while D and trimming were established from the DNA sequence. Of 200,000 to 300,000 clones listed, around 90% were seen once; the top ten hold about 0.74%. This clone was detected only once. Trimming took 1 base from V and 5 from J; bases not matched to a gene: 5. The germline V gene encodes CDR1 LNHDA and CDR2 SQIVND (reference sequence). This CDR3 spans 14 amino acids.

Material for sequencing was peripheral blood. This chain uses TRBV19 with TRBJ2-7; TRBD1 matches at 7 bases. The TCR sequence derives from a woman in her thirties with acute or convalescent COVID-19. CDR3 region: CASSIGRGSNEQYF. CDR3 bases: TGTGCCAGTAGTATAGGCAGGGGGAGCAACGAGCAGTACTTC.